The entry below describes one T cell receptor (beta chain). There are 14 residues in the CDR3. These data come from a study of OX40 agonist ivuxolimab in advanced cancers. Study-level information: Treatment of patients was with ivuxolimab, an agonistic anti-OX40 (CD134) antibody.

TCRdb's table, derived via immunoSEQ multiplex PCR, lists solely in-frame clones and lacks some. Of fewer than 30,000 clones listed, around 75% were seen once; the top ten hold 33%. This material consisted of CD4+ or CD8+ T cells sorted from blood, taken in a trial of the OX40 agonist ivuxolimab. The TCR sequence derives from an adult with an advanced solid tumor such as melanoma, head and neck, liver or kidney cancer. The chain recombines TRBV21-1 with TRBJ2-1; whether TRBD2, the table's D call, matches the DNA was not checked. TRBV21-1 is shown as a pseudogene. The CDR3 nucleotides read TGTGCCAGCAGCAAACCCCCGGGTTACAATGAGCAGTTCTTC. This codes for CASSKPPGYNEQFF.